The 30 T cell receptor beta chains presented below share a single source sample, sequenced in a study of T cells in pancreatic ductal adenocarcinoma. Selected pancreatic ductal adenocarcinoma patients had undergone surgery without neoadjuvant therapy. Assay used: immunoSEQ multiplex PCR; TCRdb lists only in-frame clones, some missing. Here the sample spans about 4,600 clones, approximately 62% being singletons. Sequencing input: pancreatic tumor tissue. These receptors were collected from a human donor with pancreatic ductal adenocarcinoma.

V usage is TRBV6-6 and J usage is TRBJ1-2; 7 bases line up with TRBD1. The CDR3 is 13 amino acids. Germline V gene sequence: CDR1 MNHNY, CDR2 SVGAGI (reference sequence). Losses at the gene ends were 6 bases for V and 4 bases for J; bases not matched to a gene: 5. DNA for the CDR3: TGTGCCAGCAGGCCCCGGACAGGCTATGGCTACACCTTC. Amino acid sequence: CASRPRTGYGYTF.

The rearrangement uses TRBV7-2 and TRBJ1-2; D remains unclear. The CDR3 sequence is 13 residues long. Trimming removed 5 bases at V and 0 bases at J, with 7 bases between. Germline V gene data show CDR1 as SGHTA and CDR2 as FQGNSA. CDR3 sequence: CASSNRANYGYTF. Written as DNA, the CDR3 is TGTGCCAGCAGCAATAGGGCTAACTATGGCTACACCTTC.

The chain recombines TRBV5-1 with TRBJ2-5; D is unresolved. V was cut by 5 bases and J by 5 bases, with 16 bases left in between. The CDR3 extends over 14 amino acids. Per germline, CDR1 SGHRS and CDR2 YFSETQ. CDR3 DNA sequence: TGCGCCAGCAGGTCTATGGGGATTGGGGAGACCCAGTACTTC. It codes for CASRSMGIGETQYF.

This chain joins TRBV6-1 and TRBJ1-5; the D is unclear. Deletions cut 5 bases from V and 5 bases from J, with 13 bases between. Germline assignment: CDR1 MNHNS and CDR2 SASEGT. The CDR3 is made up of 14 amino acids. The CDR3 DNA reads as TGTGCCAGCAGTCTGGAGGCTTGGGATCAGCCCCAGCATTTT. Translated, it gives CASSLEAWDQPQHF.

The V call is TRBV5-1, the J call TRBJ2-3; unclear D gene. Germline V CDR1 and CDR2: SGHRS, YFSETQ. CDR3 length: 12 amino acids. Trimming removed 4 bases from V and 0 bases from J, with 3 bases in between. CDR3 nucleotides: TGCGCCAGCAGCCCAAGCACAGATACGCAGTATTTT. It is translated as CASSPSTDTQYF.

This clone occurred once. V is TRBV30 and J is TRBJ1-1; 8 bases fit TRBD1. The CDR3 is made up of 12 amino acids. With 4 bases clipped from V and 8 bases from J, the junction kept 6 bases outside the gene matches. In germline, CDR1 is GTSNPN, CDR2 SVGIG (reference sequence). The CDR3 nucleotides read TGTGCCTGGACTAGAGGACAGGGAGAAGCTTTCTTT. Residues: CAWTRGQGEAFF.

The rearrangement links TRBV6-5 to TRBJ1-3; D is unresolved. The CDR3 extends over 14 amino acids. CDR1 is MNHEY, CDR2 SVGAGI, per germline. Trimming took off 6 bases at V and 3 bases at J, with 12 bases between the two ends. CDR3: CASSLIGGGNTIYF. The CDR3 coding sequence is TGTGCCAGCAGCCTGATTGGTGGTGGAAACACCATATATTTT.

Regarding this clone: The junction departs from germline at one end; a sequencing error may be responsible. The chain recombines TRBV28 with TRBJ1-2; D ambiguous. The CDR3 extends over 15 amino acids. Germline V gene lookup returns CDR1 MDHEN and CDR2 SYDVKM. This chain's CDR3 is CASRSNLGGMGKGVF. The CDR3 DNA follows: TGTGCCAGCAGATCCAACTTAGGAGGGATGGGCAAAGGTGTCTTC.

The V and J genes are TRBV2 and TRBJ2-5; TRBD2 agrees at 10 bases. Germline-derived CDR1 and CDR2 are SNHLY and FYNNEI. J gave up 1 base and V 9 bases, and 5 bases lay outside the gene matches. This CDR3 is built from 14 residues. CDR3 nucleotides: TGTGCCAGTGTTTTAGCGGGAGGCCAAGAGACCCAGTACTTC. It translates to CASVLAGGQETQYF.

CDR3: CASSLDIQETQYF. The CDR3 DNA reads as TGTGCCAGCTCACTTGACATACAAGAGACCCAGTACTTC. V is TRBV18 and J is TRBJ2-5; D is undetermined. The CDR3 runs 13 residues. Germline V gives CDR1 KGHSH, CDR2 LQKENI. V dropped 4 bases and J dropped 2 bases, with 8 bases sitting between them.

The J gene is TRBJ1-4, the V gene TRBV18; D is undetermined. Germline V gene sequence: CDR1 KGHSH, CDR2 LQKENI. This CDR3 contains 12 residues. V was trimmed by 4 bases and J by 14 bases, leaving 14 bases between them. Here the CDR3 DNA reads TGTGCCAGCTCACAGGAAGATTTCGGGCTGTTTTTT. Amino acid sequence: CASSQEDFGLFF.

CDR3 nucleotide sequence: TGTGCCAGCAGCCCCGGGACAGGGGGTAGAGGGGAGCTGTTTTTT. Encoded protein: CASSPGTGGRGELFF. This sequence joins TRBV9 and TRBJ2-2, with 11 nucleotides matching TRBD1. The CDR3 loop spans 15 amino acids. Germline V gives CDR1 SGDLS, CDR2 YYNGEE. V lost 4 bases, J lost 8 bases, and 7 bases stayed unmatched. The full variable domain, with the rest looked up from reference TRBV9 and TRBJ2-2, is DSGVTQTPKHLITATGQRVTLRCSPRSGDLSVYWYQQSLDQGLQFLIQYYNGEERAKGNILERFSAQQFPDLHSELNLSSLELGDSALYFCASSPGTGGRGELFFGEGSRLTVL.

The J gene is TRBJ2-7, the V gene TRBV28; 9 bases match TRBD2. CDR3 length: 16 residues. V lost 4 bases to trimming and J lost 4 bases; unmatched junction nucleotides: 11. The germline V gene has CDR1 MDHEN and CDR2 SYDVKM. The DNA for the CDR3 is TGTGCCAGCAGTTACCCCTTTAGCGGGGGCGAATACGAGCAGTACTTC. Amino acids: CASSYPFSGGEYEQYF.

V usage is TRBV28 and J usage is TRBJ1-5; D remains ambiguous. The CDR3 covers 10 residues. Germline V CDR1 and CDR2: MDHEN, SYDVKM. V lost 2 bases to trimming and J lost 11 bases, with 4 bases between them. CDR3 nucleotide sequence: TGTGCCAGCAGTTTAACGGCCCAGCATTTT. This sequence encodes CASSLTAQHF.

The J gene is TRBJ2-1, the V gene TRBV29-1; unclear D gene. Trimming stripped 4 bases from V and 4 bases from J, with 20 bases between. The germline V gene encodes CDR1 SQVTM and CDR2 ANQGSEA. The CDR3 runs 16 residues. The CDR3 protein is CSVGTTLSSRYNEQFF. The CDR3, as DNA: TGCAGCGTTGGGACGACCCTATCTAGTCGTTACAATGAGCAGTTCTTC.

This clone was picked up one time. The V call is TRBV5-1, the J call TRBJ1-1; 8 nucleotides agree with TRBD1. Germline V gene lookup returns CDR1 SGHRS and CDR2 YFSETQ. The CDR3 length is 14 residues. With 5 bases clipped from V and 4 bases from J, the junction kept 7 bases outside the gene matches. DNA for the CDR3: TGCGCCAGCAGATACAATACAGGGGGCACTGAAGCTTTCTTT. Translating it yields CASRYNTGGTEAFF.

V is TRBV29-1 and J is TRBJ2-4, with D possibly being TRBD2 (5 bases). Germline V lookup: CDR1 SQVTM, CDR2 ANQGSEA. V lost 4 bases and J 11 bases, leaving 15 bases between the germline ends. The CDR3 consists of 12 residues. The CDR3 DNA reads TGCAGCGTTGGATCGGACTCTGGGGTTCAGTACTTC. The encoded protein is CSVGSDSGVQYF.

V is TRBV5-6 and J is TRBJ2-3; 10 positions agree with TRBD2. V was pared by 4 bases and J by 3 bases, with 8 bases of the junction left unmatched. The germline V gene encodes CDR1 SGHDT and CDR2 YYEEEE. This CDR3 region has 16 residues. CDR3 in amino acids: CASSLLSGGATDTQYF. CDR3 DNA: TGTGCCAGCAGCCTCTTGAGCGGGGGGGCGACAGATACGCAGTATTTT.

The CDR3: CASSKGDSSIGGGELFF. The CDR3, as DNA: TGTGCCAGCAGCAAAGGGGACAGCTCAATTGGAGGCGGGGAGCTGTTTTTT. The chain links TRBV21-1 to TRBJ2-2; the D call TRBD1 from the table was never checked on the DNA. TRBV21-1 is recorded as a pseudogene. CDR3 size: 17 residues.

The rearrangement links TRBV5-1 to TRBJ2-1, with D possibly matching TRBD1 (6 bases). V was pared by 2 bases and J by 6 bases, with 15 bases between. Germline CDR1 and CDR2: SGHRS and YFSETQ. This CDR3 contains 15 residues. CDR3 residues: CASSFYRASGNEQFF. The CDR3 DNA reads TGCGCCAGCAGCTTTTACAGGGCTTCGGGCAATGAGCAGTTCTTC.

The chain joins TRBV7-3 to TRBJ2-1; 8 positions agree with TRBD2. Unmatched junction bases numbered 6, after V lost 5 bases and J lost 6 bases. The CDR3 has 14 amino acids. The V gene's germline CDR1 is SGHTA and CDR2 FQGTGA. The CDR3 coding sequence is TGTGCCAGCAGCCTGCGACTAGCGAGCAATGAGCAGTTCTTC. Protein sequence: CASSLRLASNEQFF.

The chain recombines TRBV4-3 with TRBJ2-1; D is ambiguous. The germline V gene has CDR1 LGHNA and CDR2 YSLEER. Trimming removed 1 base at V and 4 bases at J, with 14 bases between. The CDR3 sequence is 16 residues long. The CDR3 nucleotides are TGCGCCAGCAGCCAAGGTGTTCTCCTGGGATACAATGAGCAGTTCTTC. This sequence encodes CASSQGVLLGYNEQFF.

The table lists this clone with a count of one. The genes are TRBV7-9 and TRBJ2-7, with 8 positions matching TRBD2. The ends lost 0 bases at V and 3 bases at J; junction bases unmatched: 1. The CDR3 sequence is 14 residues long. CDR1 and CDR2 from the germline V gene are SEHNR and FQNEAQ (reference sequence). CDR3 DNA: TGTGCCAGCAGCTTAGCGGGGACTAGCTACGAGCAGTACTTC. It encodes CASSLAGTSYEQYF.

The chain recombines TRBV12-5 with TRBJ2-7; the D gene is possibly TRBD1 (7 bases). Germline CDR1 and CDR2: LGHNT and FRNRAP. Between the trimmed V and J ends, which lost 1 base and 0 bases, there was a span of 13 bases. The CDR3 loop spans 16 amino acids. The chain's CDR3 is CASGLAQGGLSYEQYF. CDR3 nucleotide sequence: TGTGCTAGTGGTTTGGCCCAGGGGGGACTCTCCTACGAGCAGTACTTC.

J is TRBJ2-3 and V is TRBV7-9, with D maybe TRBD2 (6 bases). V dropped 1 base and J dropped 1 base, with 18 bases sitting between them. Germline V gene lookup returns CDR1 SEHNR and CDR2 FQNEAQ (reference sequence). The CDR3 runs 18 residues. This CDR3 is CASSLGRGDADGTDTQYF. The CDR3 DNA follows: TGTGCCAGCAGCTTAGGGAGGGGCGACGCGGACGGCACAGATACGCAGTATTTT.

This rearrangement joins TRBV28 to TRBJ2-7; D call uncertain. The length of the CDR3 is 13 residues. Germline values: CDR1 MDHEN, CDR2 SYDVKM. V was cut by 2 bases and J by 1 base, with 6 bases left in between. This CDR3 reads CASSLRVSYEQYF. CDR3 nucleotides: TGTGCCAGCAGTTTACGGGTTTCCTACGAGCAGTACTTC.

V gene TRBV1 combines with J gene TRBJ2-3; the table names TRBD2, a call not compared with the DNA. TRBV1 is marked as a pseudogene. The CDR3 is 18 residues long. In DNA form, the CDR3 reads TGCACCAGCAGCCAAGAGGGGCTAGCGGGAGAGGAGGCAGATACGCAGTATTTT. This sequence encodes CTSSQEGLAGEEADTQYF.

The chain employs TRBV2 and TRBJ2-7, with 10 nucleotides matching TRBD2. The CDR3 is 15 amino acids. Germline V gene sequence: CDR1 SNHLY, CDR2 FYNNEI. Trimming at V came to 2 bases and at J to 5 bases, leaving 6 bases not matched to a gene. The CDR3 region is CASSELTSGVDEQYF. The CDR3 bases are TGTGCCAGCAGTGAATTAACTAGCGGGGTTGACGAGCAGTACTTC.

V gene TRBV5-1 combines with J gene TRBJ1-1; no firm D call. With 5 bases removed from V and 0 bases from J, the gap between germline ends came to 14 bases. Germline lookup yields CDR1 SGHRS and CDR2 YFSETQ. This CDR3 is built from 15 residues. CDR3 sequence (DNA): TGCGCCAGCAGTTCTGGCGCCAATTTGAACACTGAAGCTTTCTTT. Protein: CASSSGANLNTEAFF.

The CDR3 sequence is CASSIGDRFNTEAFF. CDR3 nucleotides: TGTGCCAGCAGCATTGGGGACAGGTTTAACACTGAAGCTTTCTTT. This chain uses TRBV7-3 with TRBJ1-1; 8 bases are a match to TRBD1. Trimming at V came to 5 bases and at J to 2 bases, leaving 7 bases not matched to a gene. CDR3 length: 15 amino acids. Germline-derived CDR1 and CDR2 are SGHTA and FQGTGA.